This TCR beta chain was profiled in a study of brain metastases from non-small cell lung cancer. Per the germline V gene, CDR1 is GTSNPN and CDR2 is SVGIG (reference sequence). There are 11 residues in the CDR3. Trimming pared 2 bases from V and 4 bases from J, leaving 5 bases between. Clones were sequenced by immunoSEQ multiplex PCR, and TCRdb holds only the in-frame ones, with some missing. Of around 2,500 clones listed, about 83% are singletons. This TCR derives from a donor at least 40 years old with non-small cell lung cancer. Sample: primary lung tumor tissue. The rearrangement links TRBV30 to TRBJ1-2, with D hard to call. DNA for the CDR3: TGTGCCTGGAGTTCCCTCTATGGCTACACCTTC. It is translated as CAWSSLYGYTF.